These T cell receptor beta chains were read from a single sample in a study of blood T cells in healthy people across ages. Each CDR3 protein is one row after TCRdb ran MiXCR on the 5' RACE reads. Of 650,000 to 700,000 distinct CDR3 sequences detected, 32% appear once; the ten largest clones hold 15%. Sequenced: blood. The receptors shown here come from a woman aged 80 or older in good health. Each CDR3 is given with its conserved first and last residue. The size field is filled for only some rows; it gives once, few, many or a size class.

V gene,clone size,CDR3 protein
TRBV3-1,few,CASSQGRSGGLFNEQFF
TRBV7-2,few,CASSAQLAGVRYNEQFF
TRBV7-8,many,CASSLTKRRGETQYF
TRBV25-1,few,CASSVPGQGTEAFF
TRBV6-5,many,CASSYPGGTEAFF
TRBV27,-,CASSAWDRGNEAFF
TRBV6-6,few,CASSRGLAGPGNIQYF
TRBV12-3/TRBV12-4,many,CASSDRVREQFF
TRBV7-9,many,CASSLGPLRGGDTDTQYF
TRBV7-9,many,CASSSPGDALNEKLFF
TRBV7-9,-,CASSLEGLAGVHEQFF
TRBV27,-,CASRNLDTQYF
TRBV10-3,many,CAIRLSASTDTQYF
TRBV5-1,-,CASSITTGGLSTGELFF
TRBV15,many,CATSDDERKAFF
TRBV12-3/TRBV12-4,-,CASSLYPPGVTTDTQYF
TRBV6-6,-,CASSYGGTVSWDTQYF
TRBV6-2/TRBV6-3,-,CASSYGRLAGWGEQFF